These 2 T cell receptor beta chains originate from one sample sequenced in a study of T cell repertoires in cytomegalovirus infection. No antigen has been assigned to these receptors. MiXCR was run by TCRdb on the reads, yielding one entry per CDR3 protein. Here the sample spans about 920,000 distinct CDR3 sequences, roughly 30% being singletons. The sample in question was cultured CD8+ T cells from PBMCs, obtained from culture after CMV antigen stimulation. The receptors derive from a human donor in good health (CMV status not recorded). Some clones in this sample may be carry-over from other donors' samples.

This clonotype was counted once. The rearrangement links TRBV9 to TRBJ2-1, with D tentatively TRBD2 (7 bases). Looked up from germline, CDR1 is SGDLS and CDR2 is YYNGEE. This CDR3 has 16 amino acids. The V end lost 0 bases, the J end lost 4 bases, and 14 bases lay between the germline ends. CDR3 loop: CASSVADGGRYNEQFF. CDR3 DNA: TGTGCCAGCAGCGTAGCTGACGGGGGGCGGTACAATGAGCAGTTCTTC.

The chain carries TRBV12-3 or TRBV12-4 and TRBJ2-1; 8 bases map to TRBD2. Losses at the gene ends were 6 bases for V and 9 bases for J; bases not matched to a gene: 7. This CDR3 spans 13 amino acids. This CDR3 is CASRAGAGPEQFF. CDR3 DNA sequence: TGTGCCAGCAGAGCGGGGGCCGGACCTGAGCAGTTCTTC.